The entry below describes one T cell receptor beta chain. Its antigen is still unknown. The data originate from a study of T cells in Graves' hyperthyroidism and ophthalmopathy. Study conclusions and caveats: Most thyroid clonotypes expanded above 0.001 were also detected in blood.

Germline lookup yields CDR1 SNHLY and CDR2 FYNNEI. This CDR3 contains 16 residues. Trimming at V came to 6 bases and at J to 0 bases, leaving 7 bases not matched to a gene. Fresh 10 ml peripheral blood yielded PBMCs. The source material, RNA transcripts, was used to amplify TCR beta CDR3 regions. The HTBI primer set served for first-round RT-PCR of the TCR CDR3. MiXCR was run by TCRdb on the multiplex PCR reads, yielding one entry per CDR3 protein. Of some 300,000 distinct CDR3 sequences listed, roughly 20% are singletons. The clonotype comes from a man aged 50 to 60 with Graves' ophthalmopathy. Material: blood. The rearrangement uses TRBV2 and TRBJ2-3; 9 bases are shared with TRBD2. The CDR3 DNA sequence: TGTGCCAGCAGAGGGCTAGCGGGAAGTAGCACAGATACGCAGTATTTT. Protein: CASRGLAGSSTDTQYF. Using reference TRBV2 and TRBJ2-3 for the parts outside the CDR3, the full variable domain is EPEVTQTPSHQVTQMGQEVILRCVPISNHLYFYWYRQILGQKVEFLVSFYNNEISEKSEIFDDQFSVERPDGSNFTLKIRSTKLEDSAMYFCASRGLAGSSTDTQYFGPGTRLTVL.